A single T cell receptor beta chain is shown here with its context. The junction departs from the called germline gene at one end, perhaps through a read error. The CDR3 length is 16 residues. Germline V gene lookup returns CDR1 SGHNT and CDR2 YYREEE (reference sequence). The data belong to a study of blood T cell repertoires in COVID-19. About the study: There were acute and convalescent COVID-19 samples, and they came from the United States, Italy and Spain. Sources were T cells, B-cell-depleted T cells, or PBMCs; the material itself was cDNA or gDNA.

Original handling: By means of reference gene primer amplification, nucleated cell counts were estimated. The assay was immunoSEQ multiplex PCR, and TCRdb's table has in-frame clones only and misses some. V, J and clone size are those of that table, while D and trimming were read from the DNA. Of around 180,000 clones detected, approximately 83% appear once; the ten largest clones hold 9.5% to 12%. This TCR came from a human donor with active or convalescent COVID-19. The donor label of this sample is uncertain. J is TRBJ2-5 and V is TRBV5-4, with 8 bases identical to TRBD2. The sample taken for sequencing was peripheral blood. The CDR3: CASSLTGGGFQEAQYF. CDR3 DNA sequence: TGTGCCAGCAGCTTGACTGGCGGGGGGTTCCAAGAGGCCCAGTACTTC.